Listed below are T cell receptor beta chains from one sample, sequenced in a study of tissue T cells after allogeneic stem cell transplantation. Sequencing was performed with immunoSEQ multiplex PCR; in TCRdb, only in-frame clones are kept and a portion is missing. This table has some 9,000 clones, more than 55% appearing once. The material was tissue from the jejunum, obtained at autopsy. These receptors originate from a female donor older than 55 with lung cancer. The CDR3 runs from the conserved cysteine through the conserved F or W. Fields, in order: V gene, clone size, D gene, J gene, CDR3 DNA, CDR3 protein. A D gene is named only where the DNA matches it firmly. Clone sizes are given selectively: once, few, many, or a class where the clone is expanded.

V: TRBV7-2
size: .
D: TRBD1
J: TRBJ1-1
DNA: TGTGCCAGCAGCTTAGAACAAATAAGGCGGGCAGGGGGCCGGACTGAAGCTTTCTTT
CDR3: CASSLEQIRRAGGRTEAFF

V: TRBV27
size: .
D: .
J: TRBJ2-3
DNA: TGTGCCAGCAGTCTAAGGGTTGGGAGAGATACGCAGTATTTT
CDR3: CASSLRVGRDTQYF

V: TRBV7-9
size: medium-sized
D: .
J: TRBJ1-5
DNA: TGTGCCAGCGCCGGGGGGGACGGCTTCTTGGAGCCCCAGCATTTT
CDR3: CASAGGDGFLEPQHF

V: TRBV6-6
size: .
D: .
J: TRBJ2-4
DNA: TGTGCCAGCAGTTACCCAGGGGCCAAAAACATTCAGTACTTC
CDR3: CASSYPGAKNIQYF

V: TRBV7-2
size: once
D: .
J: TRBJ1-1
DNA: TGTGCCAGCAGCATAAGGGTGAACACTGAAGCTTTCTTT
CDR3: CASSIRVNTEAFF

V: TRBV4-1
size: few
D: .
J: TRBJ2-7
DNA: TGCGCCAGCAGCCAGGTAGATGACTGGAACGAGCAGTACTTC
CDR3: CASSQVDDWNEQYF

V: TRBV6-9
size: .
D: TRBD1
J: TRBJ2-7
DNA: TGTGCCAGCAGACCCGGGACAGGGAACGAGCAGTACTTC
CDR3: CASRPGTGNEQYF

V: TRBV5-1
size: .
D: .
J: TRBJ1-6
DNA: TGCGCCAGCAGCCTCGCTGGACGGGCCGATCATAATTCACCCCTCCACTTT
CDR3: CASSLAGRADHNSPLHF

V: TRBV14
size: medium-sized
D: .
J: TRBJ2-3
DNA: TGTGCCAGCAGCACAGAGTTCAGCACAGATACGCAGTATTTT
CDR3: CASSTEFSTDTQYF

V: TRBV19
size: .
D: .
J: TRBJ2-7
DNA: TGTGCCAGTAGTATTAGTTTGCAGGGGTCCTACGAGCAGTACTTC
CDR3: CASSISLQGSYEQYF

V: TRBV6-1
size: .
D: .
J: TRBJ1-2
DNA: TGTGCCAGCAGTGAAAGGCTCTATGGCTACACCTTC
CDR3: CASSERLYGYTF

V: TRBV14
size: few
D: .
J: TRBJ1-2
DNA: TGTGCCAGCAGCCAAGAAATATGGGGCACCTATGGCTACACCTTC
CDR3: CASSQEIWGTYGYTF

V: TRBV6-6
size: few
D: TRBD1
J: TRBJ2-7
DNA: TGTGCCAGCAGTTACAAGTCGGGACAGATCTACGAGCAGTACTTC
CDR3: CASSYKSGQIYEQYF

V: TRBV2
size: medium-sized
D: .
J: TRBJ1-1
DNA: TGTGCCGGAAGCGACGGTCTAAACACTGAAGCTTTCTTT
CDR3: CAGSDGLNTEAFF

V: TRBV5-1
size: .
D: .
J: TRBJ2-3
DNA: TGCGCCAGCAGCTTGGCCTTAGATACGCAGTATTTT
CDR3: CASSLALDTQYF